A single sample is the source of the 10 T cell receptor beta chains below, sequenced in a study of early T cells in non-severe SARS-CoV-2 infection. A single record per CDR3 protein comes from TCRdb applying MiXCR to the 5' RACE reads. Of tens of thousands of distinct CDR3 sequences in the sample, roughly 12% were seen once. Specimen: whole blood. The receptors shown here come from an adult who was a healthcare worker with PCR-confirmed SARS-CoV-2 infection or an uninfected control (not recorded which).

This clonotype was detected only a few times. The chain combines TRBV5-5 with TRBJ2-2; D ambiguous. The CDR3 totals 16 residues. The germline V gene encodes CDR1 SGHKS and CDR2 YYEKEE (reference sequence). With 0 bases removed from V and 2 bases from J, the gap between germline ends came to 11 bases. The CDR3 reads CASSLGATPNTGELFF. CDR3 nucleotides: TGTGCCAGCAGCTTGGGGGCCACACCAAACACCGGGGAGCTGTTTTTT.

This clonotype was counted ten times or more. The chain combines TRBV20-1 with TRBJ2-1; perhaps TRBD2 as D (5 bases). The length of the CDR3 is 14 residues. Germline-derived CDR1 and CDR2 are DFQATT and SNEGSKA (reference sequence). V lost 4 bases and J lost 0, with 10 bases in between. DNA of the CDR3: TGCAGTGCTACCAGCGGAAGCTCCTACAATGAGCAGTTCTTC. It yields the protein CSATSGSSYNEQFF.

The chain joins TRBV6-5 to TRBJ2-4; D gene uncertain. V was shortened by 2 bases and J by 0 bases, with 11 bases between the two germline ends. The germline V gene has CDR1 MNHEY and CDR2 SVGAGI. This CDR3 comprises 16 residues. The CDR3 sequence: CASSYGGALAKNIQYF. The CDR3, as DNA: TGTGCCAGCAGTTACGGCGGCGCTCTAGCCAAAAACATTCAGTACTTC.

This clonotype was seen many times. The V and J genes are TRBV7-9 and TRBJ2-3; 8 nucleotides line up with TRBD1. V was pared by 8 bases and J by 7 bases, with 14 bases of the junction left unmatched. CDR1 is SEHNR, CDR2 FQNEAQ, per germline (reference sequence). CDR3 length: 15 residues. CDR3 loop: CASRSKDRASYTQYF. CDR3 nucleotides: TGTGCCAGCCGCTCAAAGGACAGGGCCTCCTATACGCAGTATTTT.

Comments on this clonotype: An end of the junction does not agree with germline; a read error may underlie this. The V and J genes are TRBV28 and TRBJ2-1; D is undetermined. The CDR3 length is 10 residues. CDR1 is MDHEN, CDR2 SYDVKM, per germline. CDR3 nucleotides: TGTGCCAGCAGTTTAAGCCTTAGGATCTTC. Residues: CASSLSLRIF.

This clonotype was seen more than once but under ten times. The rearrangement joins TRBV28 to TRBJ2-1, with TRBD1 as a possible D gene (6 bases). V was trimmed by 8 bases and J by 8 bases, leaving 13 bases between them. This CDR3 is 12 amino acids long. Germline V gene sequence: CDR1 MDHEN, CDR2 SYDVKM. CDR3 sequence: CASHMYRDEQFF. CDR3 sequence (DNA): TGTGCCAGCCACATGTACAGGGATGAGCAGTTCTTC.

The sample holds many counts of this clonotype. The rearrangement links TRBV19 to TRBJ2-5, with a possible D match to TRBD1 (5 bases). This CDR3 spans 13 amino acids. V was shortened by 5 bases and J by 4 bases, with 11 bases between the two germline ends. Germline loops: CDR1 LNHDA, CDR2 SQIVND (reference sequence). In DNA, the CDR3 is TGTGCCAGTAGTTCCCGACAGTTAGAGACCCAGTACTTC. It yields the protein CASSSRQLETQYF.

This clonotype was counted only a few times. The V call is TRBV12-2, the J call TRBJ1-1; TRBD1 is taken as the D call from the table, unchecked against the DNA. TRBV12-2 is deemed a pseudogene. CDR3 length equals 18 residues. In nucleotides, the CDR3 is TGTGCAAGTCGCCTAGCCCGCCCGCGGCCCCCTAAGAACACTGAAGCTTTCTTT. Translation gives CASRLARPRPPKNTEAFF.

The chain couples TRBV25-1 to TRBJ2-5; D gene ambiguous. The CDR3 runs to 13 residues. V was pared by 2 bases and J by 1 base, with 5 bases between. Germline assignment: CDR1 MGHDK and CDR2 SYGVNS. This CDR3 reads CASSETVQETQYF. For the CDR3, the DNA is TGTGCCAGCAGTGAAACCGTCCAAGAGACCCAGTACTTC.

The chain has TRBV10-1 and TRBJ1-5; D not resolved. V was shortened by 3 bases and J by 0 bases, with 3 bases between the two germline ends. CDR3 length: 13 amino acids. From germline, CDR1 is WNHNN and CDR2 SYGVQD (reference sequence). The CDR3 reads CASSESSNQPQHF. In DNA form, the CDR3 reads TGCGCCAGCAGTGAAAGTAGCAATCAGCCCCAGCATTTT.